The entry below gives a single T cell receptor beta chain sequence along with its context. Its cognate antigen is unknown. The authors made the TRB cDNA libraries by 5' RACE using UMI labels. One entry per CDR3 protein, without DNA, is what TCRdb gives after re-calling the 5' RACE reads. Recorded here are over 150,000 distinct CDR3 sequences; the top ten clones represent approximately 0.46%. The length of the CDR3 is 12 residues. The data were taken from a study of CXCR3-negative and CXCR3-positive naive CD8 T cells. Study-wide points: CXCR3-negative naive cells had less hydrophobic TRB CDR3s than did CXCR3-positive naive cells.

The source is a human donor in good health. Some clones in this sample may be carry-over from other donors' samples. Sequenced input: naive CXCR3+ CD8+ T cells from blood. This sample's subset: CD45RO-CCR7+CD27+CD95- naive CD8+ T cells expressing CXCR3 (TNR3+). The rearrangement links TRBV12-3 or TRBV12-4 to TRBJ1-2. CDR3 amino acids: CASTLEDGGYTF.